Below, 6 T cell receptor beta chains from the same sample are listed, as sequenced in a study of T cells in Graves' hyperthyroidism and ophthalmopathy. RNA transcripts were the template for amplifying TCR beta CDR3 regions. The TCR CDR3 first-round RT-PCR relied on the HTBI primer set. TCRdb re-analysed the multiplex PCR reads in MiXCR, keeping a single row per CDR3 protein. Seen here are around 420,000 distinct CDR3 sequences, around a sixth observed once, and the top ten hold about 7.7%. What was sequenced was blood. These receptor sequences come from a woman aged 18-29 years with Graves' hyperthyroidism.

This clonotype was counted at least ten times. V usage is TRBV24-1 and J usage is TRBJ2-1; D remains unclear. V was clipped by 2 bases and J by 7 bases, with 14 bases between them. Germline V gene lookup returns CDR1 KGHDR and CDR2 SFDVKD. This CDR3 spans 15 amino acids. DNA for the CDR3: TGTGCCACCAGTGATTCGGCCAGGTTGAGGAATGAGCAGTTCTTC. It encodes CATSDSARLRNEQFF.

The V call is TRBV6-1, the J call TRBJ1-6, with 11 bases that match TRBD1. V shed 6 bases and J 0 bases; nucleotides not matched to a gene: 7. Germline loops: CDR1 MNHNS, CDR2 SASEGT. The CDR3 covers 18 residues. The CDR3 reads CASRDRGLIGSYNSPLHF. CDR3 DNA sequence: TGTGCCAGCAGGGACAGGGGGCTAATCGGCTCCTATAATTCACCCCTCCACTTT.

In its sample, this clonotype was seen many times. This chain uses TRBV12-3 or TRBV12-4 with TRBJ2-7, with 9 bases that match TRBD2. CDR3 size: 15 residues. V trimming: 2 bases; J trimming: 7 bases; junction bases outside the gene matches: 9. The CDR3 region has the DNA TGTGCCAGCAGTTTATCGACTAGCGGAGCCGGGGAGCAGTACTTC. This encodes CASSLSTSGAGEQYF.

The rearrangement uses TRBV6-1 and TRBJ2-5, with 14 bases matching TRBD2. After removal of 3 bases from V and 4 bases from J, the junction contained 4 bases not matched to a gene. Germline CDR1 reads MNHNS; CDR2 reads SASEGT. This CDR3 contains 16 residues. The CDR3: CASSETSGGARETQYF. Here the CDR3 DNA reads TGTGCCAGCAGTGAGACTAGCGGGGGGGCCCGAGAGACCCAGTACTTC.

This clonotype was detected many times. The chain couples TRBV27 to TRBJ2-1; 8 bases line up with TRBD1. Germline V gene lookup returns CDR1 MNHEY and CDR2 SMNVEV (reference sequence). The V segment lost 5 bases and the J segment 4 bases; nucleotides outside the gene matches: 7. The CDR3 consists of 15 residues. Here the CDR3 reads CASSIQGARYNEQFF. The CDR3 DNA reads TGTGCCAGCAGTATTCAGGGGGCGAGATACAATGAGCAGTTCTTC.

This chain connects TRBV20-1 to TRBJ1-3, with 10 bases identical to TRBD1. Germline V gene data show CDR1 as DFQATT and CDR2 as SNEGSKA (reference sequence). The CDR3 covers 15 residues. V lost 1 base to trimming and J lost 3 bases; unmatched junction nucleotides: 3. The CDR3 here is CSARAGTGDGNTIYF. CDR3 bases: TGCAGTGCTAGAGCCGGGACAGGGGATGGAAACACCATATATTTT.